Below are 14 T cell receptor beta chains sequenced from a single sample in a study of cytomegalovirus exposure and HLA in healthy donors. PCR amplification relied on 60 Vbeta primers (plus 13 Jbeta primers). Using immunoSEQ multiplex PCR, the repertoire was profiled, and TCRdb retains in-frame clones only, with some absent. The sample carries about 50,000 clones, around 81% recorded once. The sequencing input was PBMCs. The receptors shown here come from a man aged 25-45 years in good health and CMV-seropositive.

The chain links TRBV12-2 to TRBJ2-4; TRBD2, the D gene given by the table, was not confirmed from the DNA. TRBV12-2 is a pseudogene. The CDR3 spans 16 residues. The CDR3 DNA is TGTGCAAGTCGCTTAGAAAGCGGGGGGCACAAAAACATTCAGTACTTC. This translates into CASRLESGGHKNIQYF.

The chain joins TRBV5-4 to TRBJ1-6; 10 nucleotides line up with TRBD1. The CDR3 spans 16 residues. The germline V gene encodes CDR1 SGHNT and CDR2 YYREEE (reference sequence). The junction had 10 bases not matched to a gene; V was cut back by 4 bases and J by 9 bases. The CDR3 nucleotides read TGTGCCAGCAGCCGTACCGGGACAGGGGAGAGTTCACCCCTCCACTTT. Translation: CASSRTGTGESSPLHF. The whole variable domain, remainder taken from reference TRBV5-4 and TRBJ1-6, is ETGVTQSPTHLIKTRGQQVTLRCSSQSGHNTVSWYQQALGQGPQFIFQYYREEENGRGNFPPRFSGLQFPNYSSELNVNALELDDSALYLCASSRTGTGESSPLHFGNGTRLTVT.

As for this clone: The junction shows a germline mismatch at one end, possibly a read error. This CDR3 is CASSLVGGQLYAYTF. The CDR3 coding sequence is TGTGCCAGCAGCCTGGTGGGGGGACAGCTATATGCCTACACCTTC. The gene calls are TRBV5-4 and TRBJ1-2; 7 positions match TRBD1. In germline, CDR1 is SGHNT, CDR2 YYREEE (reference sequence). The CDR3 is 15 residues long.

The chain has TRBV28 and TRBJ2-5; tentatively, D is TRBD2 (7 bases). The V gene's germline CDR1 is MDHEN and CDR2 SYDVKM. The ends were cut back, 2 bases at V and 1 base at J, with 14 bases in the middle. This CDR3 is 16 amino acids long. In DNA, the CDR3 is TGTGCCAGCAGTTTAGGAGGGGGGGGCGGCCAAGAGACCCAGTACTTC. Protein: CASSLGGGGGQETQYF.

The CDR3 region has the DNA TGTGCCAGCTCACCACCGCGGCTAGCGGGGGGGCATGAGCAGTTCTTC. Its translation: CASSPPRLAGGHEQFF. The V gene is TRBV18, the J gene TRBJ2-1, with 12 nucleotides matching TRBD2. CDR1 and CDR2 from the germline V gene are KGHSH and LQKENI. V was clipped by 0 bases and J by 8 bases; unmatched bases: 5. The CDR3 runs 16 residues.

The CDR3 DNA follows: TGTGCCAGCAGTCAGACAGTTCGCCACGAGCAGTACTTC. This codes for CASSQTVRHEQYF. The gene calls are TRBV6-5 and TRBJ2-7; maybe TRBD1 (5 bases). Per the germline V gene, CDR1 is MNHEY and CDR2 is SVGAGI. This CDR3 is 13 amino acids long. V dropped 5 bases and J dropped 5 bases, with 13 bases sitting between them.

This rearrangement joins TRBV19 to TRBJ1-2; 10 positions agree with TRBD1. J lost 7 bases, V lost 6 bases, and 11 bases had no gene match. The CDR3 spans 15 residues. Per the germline V gene, CDR1 is LNHDA and CDR2 is SQIVND (reference sequence). Here the CDR3 DNA reads TGTGCCAGTAGCCTCAGCCGGACAGGGGGTGTTGGCTACACCTTC. This codes for CASSLSRTGGVGYTF.

The chain uses TRBV5-1 and TRBJ1-4, with 8 bases lining up with TRBD1. CDR1 SGHRS and CDR2 YFSETQ come from the germline V gene. V trimming: 5 bases; J trimming: 7 bases; junction bases outside the gene matches: 16. CDR3 length: 17 residues. The CDR3 region is CASRGTGQVSVGEKLFF. CDR3 bases: TGCGCCAGCAGGGGGACGGGACAGGTCTCCGTCGGTGAAAAACTGTTTTTT.

J is TRBJ1-4 and V is TRBV9, with a weak D call TRBD1 (5 bases). In germline, CDR1 is SGDLS, CDR2 YYNGEE. V gave up 0 bases and J gave up 5 bases, with 11 bases separating them. This CDR3 is 15 amino acids long. The CDR3 region is CASSVEGAGNEKLFF. CDR3 nucleotide sequence: TGTGCCAGCAGCGTAGAAGGGGCGGGGAATGAAAAACTGTTTTTT.

The chain carries TRBV19 and TRBJ2-7; tentatively, D is TRBD2 (7 bases). CDR3 size: 14 residues. Trimming shortened V by 4 bases and J by 6 bases, and 16 bases separated the two germline ends. The germline CDR1 and CDR2 sequences are LNHDA and SQIVND (reference sequence). This CDR3 is CASSNLHRGGEQYF. DNA for the CDR3: TGTGCCAGTAGTAACCTCCATAGGGGGGGCGAGCAGTACTTC.

This clone has just a few counts. The chain uses TRBV28 and TRBJ1-6, with a possible D match to TRBD1 (5 bases). The CDR3 loop spans 15 amino acids. Germline V gene sequence: CDR1 MDHEN, CDR2 SYDVKM. Trimming removed 7 bases at V and 7 bases at J, with 17 bases between. DNA of the CDR3: TGTGCCAGCACGCGGGGGGGTGGACTAAATTCACCCCTCCACTTT. Translation: CASTRGGGLNSPLHF. The whole variable domain, filled in from reference TRBV28 and TRBJ1-6, reads DVKVTQSSRYLVKRTGEKVFLECVQDMDHENMFWYRQDPGLGLRLIYFSYDVKMKEKGDIPEGYSVSREKKERFSLILESASTNQTSMYLCASTRGGGLNSPLHFGNGTRLTVT.

The rearrangement joins TRBV19 to TRBJ2-2; possible D gene TRBD1, 5 bases. The CDR3 is 13 amino acids. The ends were cut back, 7 bases at V and 7 bases at J, with 13 bases in the middle. Germline V gives CDR1 LNHDA, CDR2 SQIVND (reference sequence). The CDR3 loop is CASTDSAIGELFF. CDR3 in DNA: TGTGCCAGTACCGACAGTGCCATCGGGGAGCTGTTTTTT.

The rearrangement links TRBV12-5 to TRBJ2-2; D unclear. The CDR3 runs to 15 residues. CDR1 and CDR2 from the germline V gene are LGHNT and FRNRAP. The V and J ends lost 1 base and 6 bases respectively, with 12 bases between them. CDR3 sequence reads: CASGLGNLYPGELFF. The CDR3 DNA is TGTGCTAGTGGTTTGGGAAACCTATACCCCGGGGAGCTGTTTTTT.

The J gene is TRBJ2-2, the V gene TRBV6-4; D gene ambiguous. The V gene's germline CDR1 is MRHNA and CDR2 SNTAGT. V was shortened by 0 bases and J by 4 bases, with 9 bases between the two germline ends. This CDR3 region has 15 residues. The CDR3 reads CASSDSARSTGELFF. The CDR3, as DNA: TGTGCCAGCAGTGACTCTGCGCGAAGCACCGGGGAGCTGTTTTTT.